This entry lists 6 T cell receptor beta chains sequenced from one sample in a study of T-cell memory formation after mild COVID-19. TCRdb used MiXCR to reprocess the 5' RACE reads, holding one entry per CDR3 protein. The data show 150,000 to 200,000 distinct CDR3 sequences, 25% to 40% seen once. Material for sequencing was PBMCs or a T cell subset sorted from them (not recorded which). The receptors shown here come from an adult woman who had mild COVID-19 (a few samples of this study predate the infection). Cell type and time point are not known.

The chain couples TRBV11-2 to TRBJ2-3; tentatively, D is TRBD2 (6 bases). Trimming stripped 3 bases from V and 2 bases from J, with 15 bases between. Germline CDR1 reads SGHAT; CDR2 reads FQNNGV. This CDR3 is built from 16 residues. This CDR3 reads CASSFTAGFPTDTQYF. CDR3 in DNA: TGTGCCAGCAGCTTTACGGCGGGATTTCCCACAGATACGCAGTATTTT.

The chain carries TRBV5-1 and TRBJ2-2; no firm D call. The CDR3 covers 14 residues. Germline V gene lookup returns CDR1 SGHRS and CDR2 YFSETQ. The ends were cut back, 0 bases at V and 3 bases at J, with 6 bases in the middle. The CDR3 DNA is TGCGCCAGCAGCTTGGAAGAATACACCGGGGAGCTGTTTTTT. As protein: CASSLEEYTGELFF.

This chain uses TRBV9 with TRBJ2-1, with TRBD2 matching 13 bases. V gave up 2 bases and J gave up 4 bases; unmatched junction bases: 6. Germline assignment: CDR1 SGDLS and CDR2 YYNGEE. The CDR3 has 17 residues. The CDR3 coding sequence is TGTGCCAGCAGCGTTGGACTAGCGGGGGCCCAATACAATGAGCAGTTCTTC. Its translation: CASSVGLAGAQYNEQFF.

This clonotype has a handful of counts. This sequence joins TRBV29-1 and TRBJ2-5; D might be TRBD1 (5 bases). V was trimmed by 3 bases and J by 2 bases, leaving 7 bases between them. Germline V gene sequence: CDR1 SQVTM, CDR2 ANQGSEA. The CDR3 runs to 12 residues. CDR3 bases: TGCAGCGTTGACGACAGACAAGAGACCCAGTACTTC. It yields the protein CSVDDRQETQYF.

The J gene is TRBJ2-3, the V gene TRBV9; D gene unclear. V shed 0 bases and J shed 0 bases, with 8 bases lying between them. In germline, CDR1 is SGDLS, CDR2 YYNGEE. There are 15 residues in the CDR3. The CDR3 DNA reads as TGTGCCAGCAGCGTAGAATCCGGGAGCACAGATACGCAGTATTTT. It is translated as CASSVESGSTDTQYF. The variable domain in full, completed from reference TRBV9 and TRBJ2-3, reads DSGVTQTPKHLITATGQRVTLRCSPRSGDLSVYWYQQSLDQGLQFLIQYYNGEERAKGNILERFSAQQFPDLHSELNLSSLELGDSALYFCASSVESGSTDTQYFGPGTRLTVL.

This clonotype occurred many times. The gene calls are TRBV4-1 and TRBJ1-1; D not certain. There are 16 residues in the CDR3. Germline lookup yields CDR1 MGHRA and CDR2 YSYEKL. V gave up 0 bases and J gave up 2 bases, with 13 bases separating them. DNA for the CDR3: TGCGCCAGCAGCCAAGAACCTTCTTTGCTAAACACTGAAGCTTTCTTT. Amino acid sequence: CASSQEPSLLNTEAFF.